One and the same sample provided the 4 T cell receptor beta chains below, sequenced in a study of CD8+CD57+ T cells in acquired aplastic anemia. Genomic DNA, the template, was used for profiling of the TCR beta VDJ and CDR3. In TCRdb, the reads were re-called with MiXCR into one record per CDR3 protein. The sample carries about 220,000 distinct CDR3 sequences, 45% to 50% recorded once. Sequencing was done on patients that had shown CD8+CD57+ cell expansion by flow cytometry. The specimen was sorted CD4+, CD8+, or CD8+CD57+ T cells (not recorded which) from PBMCs. The receptors come from a human donor with aplastic anemia.

There are many counts of this clonotype. The chain has TRBV7-9 and TRBJ2-7; tentatively, D is TRBD1 (6 bases). Trimming took off 2 bases at V and 5 bases at J, with 16 bases between the two ends. The CDR3 length is 15 residues. CDR1 SEHNR and CDR2 FQNEAQ come from the germline V gene (reference sequence). CDR3 coding DNA: TGTGCCAGCAGCTTATCGGCAGTTTGGGGGCACGAGCAGTACTTC. This codes for CASSLSAVWGHEQYF.

In this sample, this clonotype turned up many times. The chain links TRBV15 to TRBJ2-3, with D unresolved. In germline, CDR1 is LNHNV, CDR2 YYDKDF (reference sequence). The V end lost 5 bases, the J end lost 3 bases, and 9 bases lay between the germline ends. This CDR3 spans 13 amino acids. CDR3: CATSAAITDTQYF. DNA for the CDR3: TGTGCCACCAGCGCCGCCATAACAGATACGCAGTATTTT.

This clonotype was found a few times. V usage is TRBV10-2 and J usage is TRBJ2-5, with 7 bases lining up with TRBD2. V was pared by 6 bases and J by 2 bases, with 6 bases of the junction left unmatched. The CDR3 has 14 amino acids. The germline V gene encodes CDR1 WSHSY and CDR2 SAAADI. CDR3 in amino acids: CASRERGTQETQYF. The CDR3 DNA sequence: TGCGCCAGCAGAGAGCGGGGAACGCAAGAGACCCAGTACTTC.

Details on this clonotype: A clone one base away is much larger, so this may be a read error. This chain connects TRBV10-3 to TRBJ1-1; D is undetermined. The CDR3 covers 15 residues. Germline-derived CDR1 and CDR2 are ENHRY and SYGVKD. This CDR3 is CASSQIESGSAEAFF. The CDR3 coding sequence is TGTGCCAGCAGTCAAATTGAGTCGGGGTCTGCTGAAGCTTTCTTT.